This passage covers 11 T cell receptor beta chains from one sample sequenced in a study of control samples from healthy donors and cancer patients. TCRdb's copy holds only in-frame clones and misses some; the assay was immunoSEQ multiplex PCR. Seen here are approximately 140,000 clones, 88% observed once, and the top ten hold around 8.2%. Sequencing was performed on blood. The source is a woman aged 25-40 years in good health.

The CDR3 DNA sequence: TGTGCCTTAGCCAGGGAAGGAAATTCACCCCTCCACTTT. It encodes CALAREGNSPLHF. The gene calls are TRBV30 and TRBJ1-6, with D tentatively TRBD1 (5 bases). V lost 7 bases and J lost 7, with 14 bases in between. The V gene's germline CDR1 is GTSNPN and CDR2 SVGIG (reference sequence). The CDR3 totals 13 residues.

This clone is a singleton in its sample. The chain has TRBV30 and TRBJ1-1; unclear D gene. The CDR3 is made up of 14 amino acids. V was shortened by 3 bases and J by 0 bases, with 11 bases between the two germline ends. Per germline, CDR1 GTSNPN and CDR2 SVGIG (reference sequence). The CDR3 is CAWRPGLMNTEAFF. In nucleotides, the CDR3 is TGTGCCTGGAGGCCAGGCCTCATGAACACTGAAGCTTTCTTT.

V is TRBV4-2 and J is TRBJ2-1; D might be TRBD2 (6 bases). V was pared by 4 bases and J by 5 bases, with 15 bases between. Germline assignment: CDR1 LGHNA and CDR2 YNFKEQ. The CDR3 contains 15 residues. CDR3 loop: CASSPGLISDNEQFF. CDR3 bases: TGTGCCAGCAGCCCGGGACTCATCTCGGACAATGAGCAGTTCTTC.

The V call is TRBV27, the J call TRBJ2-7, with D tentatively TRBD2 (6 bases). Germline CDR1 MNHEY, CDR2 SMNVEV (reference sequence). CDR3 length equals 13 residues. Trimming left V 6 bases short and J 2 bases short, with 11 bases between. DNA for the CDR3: TGTGCCAGCAGGCGGGACGGCCCCTACGAGCAGTACTTC. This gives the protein CASRRDGPYEQYF.

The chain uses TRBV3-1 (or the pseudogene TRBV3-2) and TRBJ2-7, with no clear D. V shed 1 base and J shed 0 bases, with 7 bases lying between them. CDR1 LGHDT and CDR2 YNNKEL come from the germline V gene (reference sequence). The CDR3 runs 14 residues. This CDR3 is CASSQVRSSYEQYF. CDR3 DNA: TGTGCCAGCAGCCAAGTGCGGAGCTCCTACGAGCAGTACTTC.

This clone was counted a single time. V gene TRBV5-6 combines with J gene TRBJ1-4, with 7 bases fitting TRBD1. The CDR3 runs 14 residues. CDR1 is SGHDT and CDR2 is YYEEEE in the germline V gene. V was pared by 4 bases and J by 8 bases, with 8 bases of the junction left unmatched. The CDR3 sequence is CASSDTGAQEKLFF. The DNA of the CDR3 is TGTGCCAGCAGCGATACAGGGGCTCAGGAAAAACTGTTTTTT.

The CDR3 DNA sequence: TGCGCCAGCAGCCACGACGGGCCCACAGATACGCAGTATTTT. Translating it yields CASSHDGPTDTQYF. The rearrangement joins TRBV4-1 to TRBJ2-3, with unresolved D. From germline, CDR1 is MGHRA and CDR2 YSYEKL. The CDR3 is 14 amino acids. V was trimmed by 3 bases and J by 2 bases, leaving 9 bases between them.

The CDR3 region has the DNA TGTGCCAGCAGCTTAGAGAAAGGGGAGCAGTTCTTC. Its protein product is CASSLEKGEQFF. The chain recombines TRBV7-8 with TRBJ2-1; D ambiguous. Trimming stripped 1 base from V and 10 bases from J, with 8 bases between. Germline V gene lookup returns CDR1 SGHVS and CDR2 FQNEAQ. This CDR3 spans 12 amino acids. Variable domain in full (rest from reference TRBV7-8 and TRBJ2-1): GAGVSQSPRYKVAKRGQDVALRCDPISGHVSLFWYQQALGQGPEFLTYFQNEAQLDKSGLPSDRFFAERPEGSVSTLKIQRTQQEDSAVYLCASSLEKGEQFFGPGTRLTVL.

The CDR3 DNA sequence: TGCGCCAGCGGCAGTAGCACCGGGGAGCTGTTTTTT. It translates to CASGSSTGELFF. The rearrangement links TRBV23-1 to TRBJ2-2, with D unclear. TRBV23-1 is classed as an ORF, of uncertain function. The CDR3 sequence is 12 residues long. Trimming took off 8 bases at V and 4 bases at J, with 8 bases between the two ends.

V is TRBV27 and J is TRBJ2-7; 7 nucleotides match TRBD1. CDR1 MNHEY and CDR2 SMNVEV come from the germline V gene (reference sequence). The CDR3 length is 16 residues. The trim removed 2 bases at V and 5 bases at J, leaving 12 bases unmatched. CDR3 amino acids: CASSLDKRQGSNEQYF. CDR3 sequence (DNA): TGTGCCAGCAGTTTAGATAAGAGACAGGGTTCCAACGAGCAGTACTTC.

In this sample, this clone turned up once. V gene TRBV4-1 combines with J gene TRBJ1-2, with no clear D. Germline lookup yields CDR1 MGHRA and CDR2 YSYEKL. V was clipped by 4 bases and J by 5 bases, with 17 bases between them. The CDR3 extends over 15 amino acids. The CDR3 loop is CASSLGSELSYGYTF. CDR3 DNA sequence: TGCGCCAGCAGCCTGGGTAGTGAGTTATCTTATGGCTACACCTTC.